The clone carrying this T cell receptor (beta chain) turned up a few times. The antigen is undetermined. This sample is drawn from a study of cytomegalovirus exposure and HLA in healthy donors. Overall study findings and caveats: For presence/absence analyses, sequencing depth was assumed to be roughly uniform across donors. In an earlier analysis, in roughly 580 donors, most V segments appeared productive either ~90% or ~30% of the time. There were around 160 TCR beta chains listed as cytomegalovirus-associated. In a later analysis, an Asian-associated ancestry cluster reportedly showed fewer N-insertions than the approximately 660-donor mean.

13 Jbeta primers and 60 Vbeta primers were used for the PCR. TCRdb's copy holds only in-frame clones and misses some; the assay was immunoSEQ multiplex PCR. The sample shows 170,000 or so clones, roughly 80% of them seen only once. The CDR3 covers 14 residues. V was pared by 4 bases and J by 1 base, with 10 bases between. The germline V gene has CDR1 MNHEY and CDR2 SVGAGI. Sequencing input: PBMCs. The V call is TRBV6-5, the J call TRBJ1-1; D is unclear. The sequence came from a young woman in good health and CMV-seronegative. The CDR3 sequence is CASSLVSGNTEAFF. CDR3 sequence (DNA): TGTGCCAGCAGTTTGGTGTCAGGGAACACTGAAGCTTTCTTT.